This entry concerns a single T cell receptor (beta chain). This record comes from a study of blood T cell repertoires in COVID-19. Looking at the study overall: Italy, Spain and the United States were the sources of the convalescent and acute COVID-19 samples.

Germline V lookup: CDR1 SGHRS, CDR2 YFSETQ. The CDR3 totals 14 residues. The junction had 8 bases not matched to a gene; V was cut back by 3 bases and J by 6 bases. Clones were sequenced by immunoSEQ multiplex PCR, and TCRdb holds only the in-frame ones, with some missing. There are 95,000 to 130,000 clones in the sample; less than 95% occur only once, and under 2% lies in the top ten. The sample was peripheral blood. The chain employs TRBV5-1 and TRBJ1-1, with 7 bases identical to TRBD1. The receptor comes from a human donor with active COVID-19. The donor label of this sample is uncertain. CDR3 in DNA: TGCGCCAGCAGCTCCCGACAGGGTTATGCTGAAGCTTTCTTT. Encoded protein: CASSSRQGYAEAFF.